This TCR beta chain was sequenced for a study of CD8 T cells in Susac syndrome. The study, taken as a whole, reports: The authors found no clonal expansion in Susac syndrome CD4+ T cell repertoires.

Concerning this clonotype itself: Its target is not known.

The CDR3 sequence is 13 residues long. The V gene's germline CDR1 is MNHNS and CDR2 SASEGT. Trimming pared 2 bases from V and 5 bases from J, leaving 9 bases between. RNA, at about 0.45 to 1 ug, was reverse transcribed with random hexamers. Amplification of TCR beta CDR3 by immunoSEQ multiplex PCR spanned 54 Vbeta and 13 Jbeta. TCRdb independently ran MiXCR on the immunoSEQ multiplex PCR reads; one entry per CDR3 protein. The data show 140,000 or so distinct CDR3 sequences, around 95% seen once. TEMRA cells were enriched by FACS, and CD4+ and CD8+ T cells were negatively isolated. The sequencing sample was made of CD4+ T cells from PBMCs. This TCR derives from a human donor with Susac syndrome. The chain is built from TRBV6-1 and TRBJ2-5; no reliable D call. The CDR3, as DNA: TGTGCCAGCAGTGAACAGAGCGCGGAGACCCAGTACTTC. Residues: CASSEQSAETQYF.